The clone carrying this T cell receptor beta chain was found once. PCR was performed a second time for 7 to 11 cycles using a sample-barcoded 5' primer and a J-beta primer mix. TCRdb reprocessed the 5' RACE reads with MiXCR, giving one entry per CDR3 protein. The sample has under 2,000,000 distinct CDR3 sequences, about 49% seen once; the top ten hold around 2.1%. Trimming took off 2 bases at V and 10 bases at J, with 12 bases between the two ends. This CDR3 has 13 amino acids. Germline CDR1 reads SGHTA; CDR2 reads FQGNSA. The data stem from a study of blood T cells in healthy people across ages. The material sequenced was blood. This clonotype originated in a woman aged 40 to 50 in good health. The chain links TRBV7-2 to TRBJ2-1; no clear D gene. The CDR3 here is CASSLTPNREQFF. The CDR3 nucleotides are TGTGCCAGCAGCTTAACCCCTAACCGGGAGCAGTTCTTC.